These 30 T cell receptor beta chains were all obtained from the same sample, sequenced in a study of T cell responses to AZD1222 COVID-19 vaccine. Method: immunoSEQ multiplex PCR; TCRdb's copy keeps in-frame clones and lacks some. Here the sample spans roughly 25,000 clones, around 86% being singletons. The sequences come from peripheral blood, collected 28 days after the second AZD1222 dose. The receptors stem from an adult who received the AZD1222 COVID-19 vaccine.

CDR3 amino acids: CASSLFPLPKAFF. Here the CDR3 DNA reads TGTGCCAGCAGTTTATTTCCATTGCCGAAAGCTTTCTTT. The V call is TRBV28, the J call TRBJ1-1, with no clear D. V lost 1 base to trimming and J lost 9 bases, with 12 bases between them. This CDR3 is built from 13 residues. CDR1 and CDR2 (germline): MDHEN, SYDVKM.

The chain employs TRBV18 and TRBJ2-5; D gene uncertain. The CDR3 loop spans 15 amino acids. Trimming took off 0 bases at V and 1 base at J, with 9 bases between the two ends. Germline values: CDR1 KGHSH, CDR2 LQKENI. The CDR3 bases are TGTGCCAGCTCACCACCGTCCGGACGCCAAGAGACCCAGTACTTC. This codes for CASSPPSGRQETQYF. Complete variable domain (other parts from reference TRBV18 and TRBJ2-5): NAGVMQNPRHLVRRRGQEARLRCSPMKGHSHVYWYRQLPEEGLKFMVYLQKENIIDESGMPKERFSAEFPKEGPSILRIQQVVRGDSAAYFCASSPPSGRQETQYFGPGTRLLVL.

V is TRBV19 and J is TRBJ2-3, with 8 bases identical to TRBD1. Per germline, CDR1 LNHDA and CDR2 SQIVND (reference sequence). This CDR3 is built from 14 residues. V trimming: 5 bases; J trimming: 7 bases; junction bases outside the gene matches: 8. The CDR3 DNA reads as TGTGCCAGTAGTCTAGCCAGGGGGCATCATACGCAGTATTTT. Its translation is CASSLARGHHTQYF.

The chain couples TRBV30 to TRBJ1-2; D unresolved. The germline CDR1 and CDR2 sequences are GTSNPN and SVGIG (reference sequence). The CDR3 spans 16 residues. Trimming took off 4 bases at V and 8 bases at J, with 26 bases between the two ends. The CDR3 here is CAWTRKMYSYPSGYTF. The CDR3 nucleotides are TGTGCCTGGACTCGAAAAATGTACAGTTATCCTTCCGGCTACACCTTC.

This chain connects TRBV19 to TRBJ2-5; D perhaps matches TRBD1 (6 bases). The CDR3 is 13 amino acids. Germline V lookup: CDR1 LNHDA, CDR2 SQIVND (reference sequence). V was shortened by 4 bases and J by 2 bases, with 8 bases between the two germline ends. CDR3 sequence reads: CASSRDIQETQYF. DNA for the CDR3: TGTGCCAGTAGTAGGGACATACAAGAGACCCAGTACTTC.

The rearrangement joins TRBV3-1 (or the pseudogene TRBV3-2) to TRBJ2-7, with unresolved D. The germline V gene encodes CDR1 LGHDT and CDR2 YNNKEL (reference sequence). Trimming left V 1 base short and J 5 bases short, with 27 bases between. The CDR3 length is 19 residues. CDR3 sequence: CASSQVLPQTIEVAHEQYF. The CDR3 DNA reads as TGTGCCAGCAGCCAAGTCCTCCCGCAAACTATAGAGGTGGCCCACGAGCAGTACTTC.

V usage is TRBV18 and J usage is TRBJ2-7, with 9 bases fitting TRBD1. The germline CDR1 and CDR2 sequences are KGHSH and LQKENI. The CDR3 has 15 residues. J was trimmed by 0 bases and V by 6 bases; bases with no gene match: 6. Here the CDR3 reads CASSIGQGISYEQYF. The CDR3 DNA follows: TGTGCCAGCTCCATAGGACAGGGGATCTCCTACGAGCAGTACTTC.

This clone came up once. The chain joins TRBV10-3 to TRBJ2-5; 8 nucleotides agree with TRBD1. There are 16 residues in the CDR3. The junction had 10 bases not matched to a gene; V was cut back by 4 bases and J by 3 bases. Germline-derived CDR1 and CDR2 are ENHRY and SYGVKD. CDR3 sequence (DNA): TGTGCCATCAGTGCGGGTGGGGGGACAGGCAAAGAGACCCAGTACTTC. It yields the protein CAISAGGGTGKETQYF.

This chain uses TRBV3-1 (or the pseudogene TRBV3-2) with TRBJ1-5; the D gene is possibly TRBD1 (6 bases). The CDR3 runs 15 residues. Looked up from germline, CDR1 is LGHDT and CDR2 is YNNKEL (reference sequence). Trimming took off 1 base at V and 4 bases at J, with 11 bases between the two ends. CDR3 bases: TGTGCCAGCAGCCAAGTTCCAGGGGATAATCAGCCCCAGCATTTT. Its translation is CASSQVPGDNQPQHF.

The gene calls are TRBV5-6 and TRBJ1-1; D not certain. Trimming removed 4 bases at V and 4 bases at J, with 17 bases between. Germline CDR1 is SGHDT and CDR2 is YYEEEE. The CDR3 sequence is 15 residues long. The CDR3 protein is CASSEESYAGTEAFF. DNA of the CDR3: TGTGCCAGCAGCGAGGAATCTTACGCGGGCACTGAAGCTTTCTTT. Looking up the rest from reference TRBV5-6 and TRBJ1-1 gives the full variable domain: DAGVTQSPTHLIKTRGQQVTLRCSPKSGHDTVSWYQQALGQGPQFIFQYYEEEERQRGNFPDRFSGHQFPNYSSELNVNALLLGDSALYLCASSEESYAGTEAFFGQGTRLTVV.

CDR3 sequence reads: CASSSLAGVVYNEQFF. DNA for the CDR3: TGTGCCAGCAGCTCCCTAGCGGGGGTTGTCTACAATGAGCAGTTCTTC. The genes are TRBV5-4 and TRBJ2-1, with 10 bases matching TRBD2. Per the germline V gene, CDR1 is SGHNT and CDR2 is YYREEE (reference sequence). V was pared by 3 bases and J by 3 bases, with 6 bases of the junction left unmatched. The CDR3 totals 16 residues.

This clone was seen just once. This chain uses TRBV10-1 with TRBJ2-3, with TRBD1 matching 9 bases. The CDR3 length is 15 residues. Germline V CDR1 and CDR2: WNHNN, SYGVQD (reference sequence). Losses at the gene ends were 3 bases for V and 6 bases for J; bases not matched to a gene: 7. The CDR3 spells CASSDRDRARDTQYF. DNA of the CDR3: TGCGCCAGCAGTGACCGGGACAGGGCTAGGGATACGCAGTATTTT.

The V and J genes are TRBV15 and TRBJ1-2; TRBD1 matches 8 bases. The CDR3 has 15 amino acids. Losses at the gene ends were 0 bases for V and 6 bases for J; bases not matched to a gene: 6. The V gene's germline CDR1 is LNHNV and CDR2 YYDKDF (reference sequence). The CDR3 bases are TGTGCCACCAGCAGAGATCGGACAGGGTTTCATGGCTACACCTTC. As protein: CATSRDRTGFHGYTF.

V is TRBV6-5 and J is TRBJ1-1; TRBD1 is a possible D gene (6 bases). The CDR3 runs 14 residues. The germline V and J ends were trimmed by 5 bases and 1 base, with 11 bases remaining between them. Germline lookup yields CDR1 MNHEY and CDR2 SVGAGI. CDR3 nucleotides: TGTGCCAGCAGTCAAAGGACAGCGAACACTGAAGCTTTCTTT. Its protein is CASSQRTANTEAFF.

V usage is TRBV3-1 (or the pseudogene TRBV3-2) and J usage is TRBJ2-7; perhaps TRBD2 as D (6 bases). Per germline, CDR1 LGHDT and CDR2 YNNKEL (reference sequence). Trimming stripped 1 base from V and 3 bases from J, with 13 bases between. The CDR3 has 15 amino acids. This CDR3 reads CASSQGVGRIYEQYF. CDR3 bases: TGTGCCAGCAGCCAAGGAGTGGGGAGGATCTACGAGCAGTACTTC.

There are a few counts of this clone. J is TRBJ2-7 and V is TRBV14; D gene ambiguous. Trimming pared 4 bases from V and 3 bases from J, leaving 7 bases between. The CDR3 runs to 12 residues. The germline V gene encodes CDR1 SGHDN and CDR2 FVKESK. The CDR3, as DNA: TGTGCCAGCAGCCTCTTCGGCTACGAGCAGTACTTC. Translated: CASSLFGYEQYF.

The chain employs TRBV7-2 and TRBJ2-3; TRBD2 matches at 8 bases. The V gene end was trimmed by 5 bases and the J gene end by 0 bases; junction bases not matched to a gene: 7. CDR3 length: 16 amino acids. CDR1 and CDR2 (germline): SGHTA, FQGNSA. The CDR3 DNA follows: TGTGCCAGCAGCCCTAGACTAGCGCGTAGCACAGATACGCAGTATTTT. Amino acids: CASSPRLARSTDTQYF. Using reference TRBV7-2 and TRBJ2-3 for the parts outside the CDR3, the full variable domain is GAGVSQSPSNKVTEKGKDVELRCDPISGHTALYWYRQSLGQGLEFLIYFQGNSAPDKSGLPSDRFSAERTGGSVSTLTIQRTQQEDSAVYLCASSPRLARSTDTQYFGPGTRLTVL.

This clone was found once. J is TRBJ2-5 and V is TRBV11-2, with D possibly being TRBD1 (6 bases). Germline CDR1 reads SGHAT; CDR2 reads FQNNGV. Trimming stripped 5 bases from V and 2 bases from J, with 9 bases between. This CDR3 has 13 amino acids. CDR3 loop: CASSRDTQETQYF. CDR3 nucleotides: TGTGCCAGCAGCCGGGACACTCAAGAGACCCAGTACTTC.

This rearrangement joins TRBV10-3 to TRBJ1-1, with TRBD1 identical over 11 bases. Trimming cost V 7 bases and J 5 bases; bases outside gene matches: 9. The CDR3 totals 15 residues. Germline CDR1 is ENHRY and CDR2 is SYGVKD. The chain's CDR3 is CAIKTRDRGYTEAFF. The CDR3 DNA reads TGTGCCATCAAGACCCGGGACAGGGGGTATACTGAAGCTTTCTTT.

The chain combines TRBV6-5 with TRBJ1-5; no clear D. This CDR3 has 15 amino acids. Trimming stripped 7 bases from V and 2 bases from J, with 15 bases between. Germline loops: CDR1 MNHEY, CDR2 SVGAGI. CDR3 nucleotides: TGTGCCAGCACATGGCGGGGAGAGGGCAATCAGCCCCAGCATTTT. Its protein product is CASTWRGEGNQPQHF.

This clone turned up a few times. The chain has TRBV27 and TRBJ1-1; D call uncertain. The germline CDR1 and CDR2 sequences are MNHEY and SMNVEV (reference sequence). The CDR3 has 15 residues. The V and J ends lost 2 bases and 4 bases respectively, with 14 bases between them. The CDR3 DNA follows: TGTGCCAGCAGTTTAGGGAGGAGCACTGGCACTGAAGCTTTCTTT. Amino acid sequence: CASSLGRSTGTEAFF.

The CDR3 nucleotides read TGTGCCAGCCGAACGGGAAGTTTGGTCGCAGATACGCAGTATTTT. Translated, it gives CASRTGSLVADTQYF. The rearrangement uses TRBV6-5 and TRBJ2-3; the D gene is possibly TRBD2 (5 bases). Trimming left V 8 bases short and J 4 bases short, with 19 bases between. Germline V gene data show CDR1 as MNHEY and CDR2 as SVGAGI. There are 15 residues in the CDR3.

The chain employs TRBV6-4 and TRBJ2-1; TRBD2 is a possible D gene (6 bases). Germline CDR1 is MRHNA and CDR2 is SNTAGT. The CDR3 runs to 14 residues. Trimming stripped 2 bases from V and 14 bases from J, with 19 bases between. DNA of the CDR3: TGTGCCAGCAGTGACCCCTACCTGACTAGTCGTGAGTTCTTC. Its translation: CASSDPYLTSREFF.

The table lists this clone with a few counts. The chain recombines TRBV3-1 (or the pseudogene TRBV3-2) with TRBJ2-2; D unclear. V was clipped by 2 bases and J by 3 bases, with 7 bases between them. Per germline, CDR1 LGHDT and CDR2 YNNKEL (reference sequence). The CDR3 consists of 14 residues. The CDR3 DNA reads as TGTGCCAGCAGCCAATTCTCCTACACCGGGGAGCTGTTTTTT. The encoded protein is CASSQFSYTGELFF.

The chain links TRBV15 to TRBJ1-6; no firm D call. The CDR3 has 14 amino acids. CDR1 is LNHNV and CDR2 is YYDKDF in the germline V gene (reference sequence). Trimming left V 0 bases short and J 7 bases short, with 7 bases between. The CDR3 DNA reads TGTGCCACCAGCAGAGATATCAAGAATTCACCCCTCCACTTT. It is translated as CATSRDIKNSPLHF.

The V and J genes are TRBV28 and TRBJ2-5; D remains ambiguous. The V end was cut by 5 bases, the J end by 6 bases, with 16 bases between. Germline CDR1 reads MDHEN; CDR2 reads SYDVKM. The CDR3 is 14 residues long. CDR3 sequence (DNA): TGTGCCAGCAGTGGGGTTGGGCCCCCCAAGACCCAGTACTTC. Translated: CASSGVGPPKTQYF. Variable domain in full (rest from reference TRBV28 and TRBJ2-5): DVKVTQSSRYLVKRTGEKVFLECVQDMDHENMFWYRQDPGLGLRLIYFSYDVKMKEKGDIPEGYSVSREKKERFSLILESASTNQTSMYLCASSGVGPPKTQYFGPGTRLLVL.

The chain links TRBV19 to TRBJ1-5; D may be TRBD1 (5 bases). The CDR3 runs 16 residues. Germline V gene sequence: CDR1 LNHDA, CDR2 SQIVND (reference sequence). Trimming stripped 5 bases from V and 3 bases from J, with 17 bases between. The chain's CDR3 is CASSSGRGDFNQPQHF. The CDR3 DNA reads as TGTGCCAGTAGTTCAGGGAGGGGAGATTTCAATCAGCCCCAGCATTTT.

This chain uses TRBV28 with TRBJ1-3, with D tentatively TRBD1 (5 bases). V gave up 6 bases and J gave up 4 bases, with 16 bases separating them. The CDR3 is made up of 15 amino acids. The germline gives CDR1 MDHEN, CDR2 SYDVKM. This CDR3 is CASSYGGTGGNTIYF. The DNA for the CDR3 is TGTGCCAGCAGCTACGGGGGGACGGGCGGAAACACCATATATTTT.

The rearrangement uses TRBV5-1 and TRBJ1-2, with TRBD1 matching 7 bases. V lost 5 bases, J lost 4 bases, and 8 bases stayed unmatched. Germline CDR1 is SGHRS and CDR2 is YFSETQ. The CDR3 covers 14 residues. DNA for the CDR3: TGCGCCAGCAGGACAGGGACGGGAGGCTATGGCTACACCTTC. Its translation is CASRTGTGGYGYTF. Drawing the rest from reference TRBV5-1 and TRBJ1-2, the complete variable domain is KAGVTQTPRYLIKTRGQQVTLSCSPISGHRSVSWYQQTPGQGLQFLFEYFSETQRNKGNFPGRFSGRQFSNSRSEMNVSTLELGDSALYLCASRTGTGGYGYTFGSGTRLTVV.

The genes are TRBV7-2 and TRBJ2-1; D is unclear. CDR1 is SGHTA and CDR2 is FQGNSA in the germline V gene. CDR3 length: 13 residues. Trimming left V 5 bases short and J 9 bases short, with 14 bases between. The CDR3 is CASSLSSGVEQFF. For the CDR3, the DNA is TGTGCCAGCAGCCTCTCCAGTGGGGTTGAGCAGTTCTTC.